The entry below gives a single T cell receptor beta chain sequence along with its context. Its antigen remains undetermined. It has no much larger one-base neighbor in the sample; base qualities were not kept. This entry belongs to a study of beta chain features in type 1 diabetes (dated by TCRdb to 2016 to 2019). Turning to the overall study: No differences in mean age, gender distribution, total cell number or subset yield were found between patients and healthy donors. A total of over 90,000,000 sorted cells were examined across all samples, and a strong correlation was observed between cell number per subset and RNA yield. The study compared TCRB repertoires of sorted circulating CD4+ T cell subsets between recently diagnosed type 1 diabetes patients and matched healthy donors. Whereas all 30 or so donors provided naive and central memory subsets, regulatory and stem cell-like memory subsets were isolated from just 8 patients and about eight healthy donors.

Results and caveats for the whole study, not just this receptor: PCR may preferentially amplify shorter templates, but because patient and control samples were amplified and corrected together, any resulting skew would affect both groups equally. Patients with type 1 diabetes made fewer insertions and deleted more nucleotides at VDJ recombination sites, implying thymic rearrangement abnormalities. Sequencing cDNA rather than genomic DNA could over-represent highly expressing activated cells, although activation and CD3 levels did not differ between groups. HLA sub-analyses involved small numbers of individuals, so any influence of HLA type on TCRB rearrangement remained unresolved. In all four CD4+ subsets, TCRB CDR3 length was moderately but significantly shorter in type 1 diabetes patients. Naive, central memory and regulatory TCRB repertoires appeared more similar among patients than among healthy donors.

From each donor, a single peripheral blood sample of around 120 mL on average was drawn into heparinised tubes. A BD FACSAria II and a panel including CD45RO, CCR7, CD25, CD127, CD95 and CD27 were used to sort naive, central memory, regulatory and stem cell-like memory CD4+ T cells. A purity above 95% was achieved for all sorted populations. PBMCs were separated immediately by Lymphoprep density gradient centrifugation and were stained directly, without being cultured. So that batch effects would be minimized, each experiment stained and sorted samples in pairs, pairing one healthy donor with one patient. Trimming removed 5 bases from V and 0 bases from J, leaving 11 bases between the germline ends. From cysteine to phenylalanine, the CDR3 is 15 amino acids long. The only DNA kept is the CDR3, 45 bases in frame from the first base. The germline V gene encodes CDR1 SGHRS and CDR2 YFSETQ. All of the isolated RNA was reverse transcribed with the High Capacity cDNA Reverse Transcription Kit, so expressed TCRB transcripts were sequenced. Naive, central memory and regulatory T cell samples underwent deep immunoSEQ sequencing, averaging roughly 3.4 million total reads per sample. After sorted cells were lysed in RLT buffer, RNA was extracted with DNase-treated RNeasy Micro or Mini kits, with the choice depending on cell number. Each cell subset was processed separately to prevent cross-contamination, with patient and healthy donor samples processed together. TCRB sequences were amplified from cDNA with the immunoSEQ multiplex PCR, producing 87-bp fragments spanning the CDR3 region. Amplicons were sequenced on the Illumina HiSeq platform. As for the authors' bioinformatics: Synthetic template baselines were used to correct PCR bias computationally, reads within Hamming distance 2 were collapsed together, and singletons that could not be merged were discarded. Reads were aligned to IMGT to assign V, D and J genes, CDR3 length, and insertions or deletions at six rearrangement sites. Clonotype counts were normalized to sorted cell number within each subset before computing true diversity and Gini coefficients with the tcR R package. The overlap coefficient, calculated on TCRB nucleotide sequences, was used to measure repertoire sharing. The clones in this table, taken by TCRdb from immuneACCESS, are in-frame only. Not every clone is retained; where verified, under half of the shortfall comes from an unresolved V gene, and the cause of the rest is unknown. V, J and clone size are those of that table, while D and trimming were read from the DNA. The sample table shows about 150,000 clones, and around 7.9% are seen once. In total, the top ten clones hold roughly 0.5% of the sample.

Sequencing was done on a sample of central memory CD4+ T cells from blood. The receptor's source is a man aged 18 to 29 with type 1 diabetes. The chain employs TRBV5-1 and TRBJ2-2, with the identity of the D gene unclear. In nucleotide form, the sequence is TGCGCCAGCAGAGACACCCCGACGAACACCGGGGAGCTGTTTTTT. Translated, this gives CASRDTPTNTGELFF. Joined to the reference TRBV5-1 and TRBJ2-2 proteins, this CDR3 gives the full variable domain: KAGVTQTPRYLIKTRGQQVTLSCSPISGHRSVSWYQQTPGQGLQFLFEYFSETQRNKGNFPGRFSGRQFSNSRSEMNVSTLELGDSALYLCASRDTPTNTGELFFGEGSRLTVL.